These 24 T cell receptor beta chains were all obtained from the same sample, sequenced in a study of CD8 T cells in ankylosing spondylitis. Their antigens are not known. Points from the study as a whole: A TCR beta motif of several highly homologous variants appeared characteristic of ankylosing spondylitis blood.

TCRdb analysed the 5' RACE reads with MiXCR anew, one entry per CDR3 protein. The repertoire holds 500,000 or so distinct CDR3 sequences, with about 5.7% as singletons. Sequenced input: blood, either unsorted or a sorted T cell fraction (not recorded which). The receptors were sampled from a male donor with ankylosing spondylitis.

This clonotype was seen many times. The rearrangement links TRBV20-1 to TRBJ1-2; tentatively, D is TRBD1 (5 bases). The V and J ends lost 6 bases and 0 bases respectively, with 14 bases between them. Germline V gene data show CDR1 as DFQATT and CDR2 as SNEGSKA (reference sequence). The CDR3 is 14 amino acids. The CDR3 DNA follows: TGCAGTGCCCCCCATGGGGCTACTAACTATGGCTACACCTTC. Residues: CSAPHGATNYGYTF.

The rearrangement joins TRBV29-1 to TRBJ1-2, with D possibly being TRBD1 (5 bases). CDR1 and CDR2 from the germline V gene are SQVTM and ANQGSEA. The CDR3 contains 13 residues. V was clipped by 5 bases and J by 4 bases, with 14 bases between them. The CDR3 region is CSVRRGNVYGYTF. The CDR3 DNA sequence: TGCAGCGTTAGACGGGGGAATGTCTATGGCTACACCTTC.

This clonotype was found many times. V is TRBV12-3 or TRBV12-4 and J is TRBJ1-2; TRBD1 agrees at 8 bases. V shed 5 bases and J 6 bases; nucleotides not matched to a gene: 5. This CDR3 region has 13 residues. CDR3 region: CASSLQGANGYTF. CDR3 sequence (DNA): TGTGCCAGCAGTCTCCAGGGGGCAAATGGCTACACCTTC.

This clonotype appeared many times. The genes are TRBV29-1 and TRBJ2-6, with D perhaps TRBD1 (5 bases). CDR1 and CDR2 (germline): SQVTM, ANQGSEA. The CDR3 contains 15 residues. V lost 3 bases and J 0 bases, leaving 9 bases between the germline ends. As DNA, the CDR3 is TGCAGCGTTGATCCAGGGATCTCTGGGGCCAACGTCCTGACTTTC. Translated: CSVDPGISGANVLTF.

This clonotype appeared a few times. The chain recombines TRBV28 with TRBJ1-2; 8 bases are shared with TRBD1. The CDR3 consists of 15 residues. The ends lost 4 bases at V and 8 bases at J; junction bases unmatched: 12. Germline CDR1 MDHEN, CDR2 SYDVKM. CDR3 sequence: CASSSSPGQAGGYTF. DNA for the CDR3: TGTGCCAGCAGTTCCTCACCGGGACAGGCGGGGGGCTACACCTTC.

The chain joins TRBV5-1 to TRBJ2-5; 10 nucleotides align to TRBD2. V lost 0 bases to trimming and J lost 4 bases; unmatched junction nucleotides: 3. The CDR3 has 15 amino acids. In germline, CDR1 is SGHRS, CDR2 YFSETQ. As DNA, the CDR3 is TGCGCCAGCAGCTTGGCAGCGGGGGGGAGAGAGACCCAGTACTTC. It yields the protein CASSLAAGGRETQYF.

This clonotype was counted many times. The rearrangement links TRBV10-3 to TRBJ1-1; D might be TRBD1 (6 bases). The germline V gene encodes CDR1 ENHRY and CDR2 SYGVKD. The CDR3 is 15 residues long. The V end lost 4 bases, the J end lost 7 bases, and 19 bases lay between the germline ends. CDR3 sequence (DNA): TGTGCCATCAGTGGGGGGAGCAGGGGCGCGGGTGAAGCTTTCTTT. Protein: CAISGGSRGAGEAFF.

This clonotype was seen many times. The V and J genes are TRBV20-1 and TRBJ2-2; 7 bases align to TRBD2. CDR1 and CDR2 (germline): DFQATT, SNEGSKA (reference sequence). This CDR3 contains 14 residues. The ends lost 7 bases at V and 1 base at J; junction bases unmatched: 6. CDR3 bases: TGCAGTGTAGGACGGGGGGAGAACACCGGGGAGCTGTTTTTT. Its protein product is CSVGRGENTGELFF.

This clonotype came up many times. The J gene is TRBJ2-5, the V gene TRBV28; the D gene is possibly TRBD1 (6 bases). V was cut by 6 bases and J by 0 bases, with 11 bases left in between. CDR1 and CDR2 from the germline V gene are MDHEN and SYDVKM. CDR3 size: 14 residues. The CDR3 bases are TGTGCCAGCAGCCCCCGGACAGACCAAGAGACCCAGTACTTC. Translated: CASSPRTDQETQYF.

The sample holds many counts of this clonotype. This chain joins TRBV7-9 and TRBJ2-4; D gene ambiguous. The CDR3 covers 14 residues. Deletions cut 0 bases from V and 6 bases from J, with 9 bases between. Germline loops: CDR1 SEHNR, CDR2 FQNEAQ (reference sequence). CDR3 in DNA: TGTGCCAGCAGCTTAGCGCACCGAGGAAACATTCAGTACTTC. Amino acids: CASSLAHRGNIQYF.

This clonotype was seen ten or more times. The rearrangement links TRBV6-5 to TRBJ2-7; 9 bases line up with TRBD1. The CDR3 is 14 amino acids. Germline CDR1 reads MNHEY; CDR2 reads SVGAGI. V dropped 4 bases and J dropped 7; count of bases not matched to a gene: 8. The CDR3 spells CASSWTQGAWEQYF. Here the CDR3 DNA reads TGTGCCAGCAGTTGGACACAGGGGGCTTGGGAGCAGTACTTC.

This clonotype was recorded at least ten times. The V gene is TRBV5-1, the J gene TRBJ2-2; tentatively, D is TRBD1 (6 bases). Germline CDR1 SGHRS, CDR2 YFSETQ. V was clipped by 1 base and J by 4 bases, with 11 bases between them. The CDR3 spans 15 residues. The CDR3 reads CASSLTGRVTGELFF. For the CDR3, the DNA is TGCGCCAGCAGCTTGACAGGGCGCGTCACCGGGGAGCTGTTTTTT.

This clonotype showed up just a few times. The chain combines TRBV4-3 with TRBJ2-7; either TRBD1 or TRBD2 may fit D (5 bases each). The V and J ends lost 4 bases and 2 bases respectively, with 12 bases between them. This CDR3 comprises 14 residues. Germline CDR1 LGHNA, CDR2 YSLEER. The CDR3 sequence: CASSPGTFTYEQYF. CDR3 coding DNA: TGCGCCAGCAGCCCAGGGACGTTCACCTACGAGCAGTACTTC.

At least ten counts were recorded for this clonotype. The chain couples TRBV10-3 to TRBJ1-1, with TRBD1 matching 7 bases. From germline, CDR1 is ENHRY and CDR2 SYGVKD. J was trimmed by 5 bases and V by 2 bases; bases with no gene match: 8. The length of the CDR3 is 15 residues. CDR3 sequence reads: CAISERGQAGTEAFF. CDR3 DNA: TGTGCCATCAGTGAGCGCGGACAGGCCGGAACTGAAGCTTTCTTT.

The rearrangement joins TRBV4-2 to TRBJ2-7; unclear D gene. CDR3 length equals 13 residues. With 1 base removed from V and 3 bases from J, the gap between germline ends came to 7 bases. The germline CDR1 and CDR2 sequences are LGHNA and YNFKEQ. The CDR3 here is CASSQVGDYEQYF. In nucleotides, the CDR3 is TGTGCCAGCAGCCAAGTCGGAGACTACGAGCAGTACTTC.

This clonotype has at least ten counts. V gene TRBV7-9 combines with J gene TRBJ2-6; D remains unclear. The CDR3 spans 15 residues. The V end was cut by 5 bases, the J end by 0 bases, with 8 bases between. Per germline, CDR1 SEHNR and CDR2 FQNEAQ (reference sequence). In DNA form, the CDR3 reads TGTGCCAGCAGCCTAGGCGACTCTGGGGCCAACGTCCTGACTTTC. This gives the protein CASSLGDSGANVLTF. Complete variable domain (other parts from reference TRBV7-9 and TRBJ2-6): DTGVSQNPRHKITKRGQNVTFRCDPISEHNRLYWYRQTLGQGPEFLTYFQNEAQLEKSRLLSDRFSAERPKGSFSTLEIQRTEQGDSAMYLCASSLGDSGANVLTFGAGSRLTVL.

This clonotype was recorded many times. The V call is TRBV2, the J call TRBJ1-4; D may be TRBD1 (6 bases). The ends were cut back, 5 bases at V and 6 bases at J, with 16 bases in the middle. Germline V CDR1 and CDR2: SNHLY, FYNNEI. The CDR3 totals 15 residues. The CDR3: CASSNIRGVYEKLFF. CDR3 DNA: TGTGCCAGCAGTAACATCAGGGGAGTCTATGAAAAACTGTTTTTT.

This clonotype was seen many times. V gene TRBV6-5 combines with J gene TRBJ2-2, with 7 nucleotides matching TRBD1. CDR3 length: 14 amino acids. V lost 2 bases and J lost 3; bases outside the gene matches: 0. CDR1 is MNHEY and CDR2 is SVGAGI in the germline V gene. The CDR3 bases are TGTGCCAGCAGTTACCAGGGGGACACCGGGGAGCTGTTTTTT. This sequence encodes CASSYQGDTGELFF.

The chain recombines TRBV3-1 with TRBJ2-3; D gene unclear. The V gene's germline CDR1 is LGHDT and CDR2 YNNKEL (reference sequence). With 4 bases removed from V and 0 bases from J, the gap between germline ends came to 11 bases. The CDR3 is 15 residues long. CDR3 sequence (DNA): TGTGCCAGCAGCCGACTGGGCGGTAGCACAGATACGCAGTATTTT. As protein: CASSRLGGSTDTQYF.

In this sample, this clonotype turned up many times. The chain employs TRBV29-1 and TRBJ2-7; 10 positions agree with TRBD2. This CDR3 is built from 15 residues. Germline assignment: CDR1 SQVTM and CDR2 ANQGSEA. J was trimmed by 3 bases and V by 5 bases; bases with no gene match: 10. CDR3 protein: CSVLGGGTSDYEQYF. Written as DNA, the CDR3 is TGCAGCGTTCTCGGGGGCGGGACTAGCGACTACGAGCAGTACTTC.

In this sample, this clonotype turned up many times. V and J are TRBV28 and TRBJ1-2; D remains unclear. Trimming pared 10 bases from V and 3 bases from J, leaving 15 bases between. Germline V CDR1 and CDR2: MDHEN, SYDVKM. CDR3 length: 13 amino acids. In nucleotides, the CDR3 is TGTGCCAACCGACGGCCCGGAGACTATGGCTACACCTTC. Translating it yields CANRRPGDYGYTF.

This clonotype was picked up many times. J is TRBJ2-3 and V is TRBV5-5, with TRBD1 as a possible D gene (5 bases). This CDR3 has 13 residues. Germline V gene sequence: CDR1 SGHKS, CDR2 YYEKEE (reference sequence). V dropped 4 bases and J dropped 3 bases, with 9 bases sitting between them. The DNA for the CDR3 is TGTGCCAGCAGCCCCGACAGAACAGATACGCAGTATTTT. It specifies CASSPDRTDTQYF.

This clonotype was recorded many times. The gene calls are TRBV20-1 and TRBJ1-5; D perhaps matches TRBD1 (5 bases). The germline V gene has CDR1 DFQATT and CDR2 SNEGSKA (reference sequence). V lost 0 bases to trimming and J lost 9 bases, with 18 bases between them. The CDR3 contains 15 residues. The CDR3, as DNA: TGCAGTGCTAGAGATGATAAGAGGGGTATGGCGCCCCAGCATTTT. This gives the protein CSARDDKRGMAPQHF.

This chain links TRBV29-1 with TRBJ2-1; TRBD2 agrees at 8 bases. This CDR3 is built from 13 residues. Unmatched junction bases numbered 12, after V lost 5 bases and J lost 12 bases. Germline CDR1 reads SQVTM; CDR2 reads ANQGSEA. The CDR3 coding sequence is TGCAGCGTTAGCGGGAGATTGGCTTGGGGGCAGTTCTTC. It is translated as CSVSGRLAWGQFF.